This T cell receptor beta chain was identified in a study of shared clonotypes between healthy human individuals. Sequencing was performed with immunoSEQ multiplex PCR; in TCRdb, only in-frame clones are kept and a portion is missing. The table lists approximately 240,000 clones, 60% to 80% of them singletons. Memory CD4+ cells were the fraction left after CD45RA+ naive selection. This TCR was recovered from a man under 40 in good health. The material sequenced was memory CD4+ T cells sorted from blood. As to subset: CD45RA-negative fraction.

The CDR3, as DNA: TGTGCCAGCAGCTTAAGGGGACAGACTGGCTACACCTTC. Its protein is CASSLRGQTGYTF. The rearrangement joins TRBV5-4 to TRBJ1-2; TRBD1 matches 7 bases. Germline values: CDR1 SGHNT, CDR2 YYREEE (reference sequence). Trimming at V came to 2 bases and at J to 7 bases, leaving 5 bases not matched to a gene. This CDR3 is 13 amino acids long.